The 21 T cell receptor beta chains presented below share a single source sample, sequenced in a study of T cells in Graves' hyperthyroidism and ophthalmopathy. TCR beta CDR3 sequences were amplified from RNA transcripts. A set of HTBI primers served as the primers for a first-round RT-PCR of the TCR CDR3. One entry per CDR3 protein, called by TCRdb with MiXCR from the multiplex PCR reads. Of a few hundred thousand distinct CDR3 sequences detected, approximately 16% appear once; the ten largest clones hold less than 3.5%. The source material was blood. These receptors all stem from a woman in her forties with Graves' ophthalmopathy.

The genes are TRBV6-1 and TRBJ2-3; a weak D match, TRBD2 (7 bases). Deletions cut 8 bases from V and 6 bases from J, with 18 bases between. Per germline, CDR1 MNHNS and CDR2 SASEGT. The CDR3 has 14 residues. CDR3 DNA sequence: TGTGCCAGCTCCACATGGGGGGGCTTGGATACGCAGTATTTT. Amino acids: CASSTWGGLDTQYF.

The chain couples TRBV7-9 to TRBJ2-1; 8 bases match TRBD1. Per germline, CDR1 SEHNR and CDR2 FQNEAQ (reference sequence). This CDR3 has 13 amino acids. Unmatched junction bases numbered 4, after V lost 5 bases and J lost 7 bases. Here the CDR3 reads CASSLTGANEQFF. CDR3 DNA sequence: TGTGCCAGCAGCCTGACAGGGGCGAATGAGCAGTTCTTC.

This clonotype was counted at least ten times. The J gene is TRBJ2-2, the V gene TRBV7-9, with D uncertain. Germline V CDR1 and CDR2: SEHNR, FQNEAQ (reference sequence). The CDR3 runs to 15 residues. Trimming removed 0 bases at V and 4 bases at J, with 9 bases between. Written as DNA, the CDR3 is TGTGCCAGCAGCTTAGCGGAGAGGCCCACCGGGGAGCTGTTTTTT. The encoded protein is CASSLAERPTGELFF. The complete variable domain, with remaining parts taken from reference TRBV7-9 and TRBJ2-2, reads DTGVSQNPRHKITKRGQNVTFRCDPISEHNRLYWYRQTLGQGPEFLTYFQNEAQLEKSRLLSDRFSAERPKGSFSTLEIQRTEQGDSAMYLCASSLAERPTGELFFGEGSRLTVL.

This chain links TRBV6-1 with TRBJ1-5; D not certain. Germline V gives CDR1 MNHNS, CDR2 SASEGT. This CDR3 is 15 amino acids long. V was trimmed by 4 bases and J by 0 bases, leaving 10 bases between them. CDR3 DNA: TGTGCCAGCAGTGGGGCACAAGTTAGCAATCAGCCCCAGCATTTT. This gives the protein CASSGAQVSNQPQHF.

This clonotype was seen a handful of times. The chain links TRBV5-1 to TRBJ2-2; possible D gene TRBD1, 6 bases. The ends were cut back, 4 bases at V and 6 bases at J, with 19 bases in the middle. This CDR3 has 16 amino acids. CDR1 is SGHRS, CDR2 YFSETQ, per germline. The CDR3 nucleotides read TGCGCCAGCAGCGCGATACAGGGCCACGTGGCCGGGGAGCTGTTTTTT. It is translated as CASSAIQGHVAGELFF.

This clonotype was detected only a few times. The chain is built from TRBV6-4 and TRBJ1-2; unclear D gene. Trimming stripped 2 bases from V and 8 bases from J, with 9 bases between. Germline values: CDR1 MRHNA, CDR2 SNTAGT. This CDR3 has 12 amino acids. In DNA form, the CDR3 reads TGTGCCAGCAGTGACAGGACCGGGGGCTACACCTTC. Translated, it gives CASSDRTGGYTF.

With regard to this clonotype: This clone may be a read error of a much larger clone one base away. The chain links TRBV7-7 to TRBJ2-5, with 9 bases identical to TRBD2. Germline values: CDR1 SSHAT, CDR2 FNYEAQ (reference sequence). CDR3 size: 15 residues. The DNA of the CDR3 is TGTGCTAGCAGCCTTAGCGGGGGCCCCCAAGTGACCCAGTACTTC. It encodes CASSLSGGPQVTQYF. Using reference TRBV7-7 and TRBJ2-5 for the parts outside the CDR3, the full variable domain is GAGVSQSPRYKVTKRGQDVTLRCDPISSHATLYWYQQALGQGPEFLTYFNYEAQPDKSGLPSDRFSAERPEGSISTLTIQRTEQRDSAMYRCASSLSGGPQVTQYFGPGTRLLVL.

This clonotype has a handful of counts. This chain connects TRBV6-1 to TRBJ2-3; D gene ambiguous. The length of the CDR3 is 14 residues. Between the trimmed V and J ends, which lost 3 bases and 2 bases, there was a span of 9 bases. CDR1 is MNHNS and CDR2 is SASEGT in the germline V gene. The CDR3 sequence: CASSEWAVTDTQYF. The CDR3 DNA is TGTGCCAGCAGTGAGTGGGCAGTCACAGATACGCAGTATTTT.

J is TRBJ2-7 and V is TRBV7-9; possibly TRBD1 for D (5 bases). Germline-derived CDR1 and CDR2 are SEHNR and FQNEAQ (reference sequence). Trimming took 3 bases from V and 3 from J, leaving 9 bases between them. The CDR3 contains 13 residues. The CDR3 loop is CASSFSQGYEQYF. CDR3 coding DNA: TGTGCCAGCAGCTTCTCCCAGGGCTACGAGCAGTACTTC.

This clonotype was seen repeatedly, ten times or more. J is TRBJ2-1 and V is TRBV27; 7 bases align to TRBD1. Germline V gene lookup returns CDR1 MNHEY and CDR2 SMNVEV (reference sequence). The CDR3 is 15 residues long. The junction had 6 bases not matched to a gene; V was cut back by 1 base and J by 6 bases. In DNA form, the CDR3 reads TGTGCCAGCAGTTTATGGGGACAGACCACCAATGAGCAGTTCTTC. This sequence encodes CASSLWGQTTNEQFF.

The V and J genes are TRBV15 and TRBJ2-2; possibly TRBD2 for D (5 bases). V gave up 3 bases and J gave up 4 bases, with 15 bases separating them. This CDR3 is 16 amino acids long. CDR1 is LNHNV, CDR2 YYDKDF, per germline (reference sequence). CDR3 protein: CATSSSRRGLTGELFF. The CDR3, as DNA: TGTGCCACCAGCAGTTCCAGGAGAGGGCTCACCGGGGAGCTGTTTTTT.

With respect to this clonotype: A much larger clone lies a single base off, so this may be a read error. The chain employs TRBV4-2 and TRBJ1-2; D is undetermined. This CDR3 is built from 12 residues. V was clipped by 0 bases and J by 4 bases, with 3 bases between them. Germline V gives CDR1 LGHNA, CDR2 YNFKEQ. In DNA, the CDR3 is TGTGCCAGCAGCCAAGATGCCTATGGCTACACCTTC. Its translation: CASSQDAYGYTF.

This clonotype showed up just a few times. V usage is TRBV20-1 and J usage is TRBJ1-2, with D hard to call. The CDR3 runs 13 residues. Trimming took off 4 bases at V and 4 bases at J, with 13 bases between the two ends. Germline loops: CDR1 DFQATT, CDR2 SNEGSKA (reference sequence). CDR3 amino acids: CSAISELFYGYTF. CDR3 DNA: TGCAGTGCTATATCGGAGCTTTTCTATGGCTACACCTTC.

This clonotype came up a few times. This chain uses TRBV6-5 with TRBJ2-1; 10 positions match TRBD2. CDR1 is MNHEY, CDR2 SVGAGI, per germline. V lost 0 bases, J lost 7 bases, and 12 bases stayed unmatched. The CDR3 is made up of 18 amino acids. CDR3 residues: CASSYSPGTSAFGNEQFF. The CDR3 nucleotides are TGTGCCAGCAGTTACTCCCCCGGGACTAGCGCCTTCGGGAATGAGCAGTTCTTC.

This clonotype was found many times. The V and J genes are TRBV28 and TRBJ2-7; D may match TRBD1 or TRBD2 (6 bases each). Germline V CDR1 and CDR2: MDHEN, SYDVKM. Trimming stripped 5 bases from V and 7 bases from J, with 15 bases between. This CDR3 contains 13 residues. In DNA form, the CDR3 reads TGTGCCAGCAGTCCCCGGAGGGGGTCGGAGCAGTACTTC. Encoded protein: CASSPRRGSEQYF. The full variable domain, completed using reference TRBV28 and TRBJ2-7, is DVKVTQSSRYLVKRTGEKVFLECVQDMDHENMFWYRQDPGLGLRLIYFSYDVKMKEKGDIPEGYSVSREKKERFSLILESASTNQTSMYLCASSPRRGSEQYFGPGTRLTVT.

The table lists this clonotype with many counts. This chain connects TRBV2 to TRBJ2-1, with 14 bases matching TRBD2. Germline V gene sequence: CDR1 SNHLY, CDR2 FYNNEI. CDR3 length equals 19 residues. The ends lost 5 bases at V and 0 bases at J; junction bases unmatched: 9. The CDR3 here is CASSPPRTSGRSSYNEQFF. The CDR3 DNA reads TGTGCCAGCAGTCCCCCCCGGACTAGCGGGAGGTCCTCCTACAATGAGCAGTTCTTC. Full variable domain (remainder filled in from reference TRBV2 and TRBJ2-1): EPEVTQTPSHQVTQMGQEVILRCVPISNHLYFYWYRQILGQKVEFLVSFYNNEISEKSEIFDDQFSVERPDGSNFTLKIRSTKLEDSAMYFCASSPPRTSGRSSYNEQFFGPGTRLTVL.

This CDR3 is CSVAKTSGDGEQYF. The CDR3 DNA is TGCAGCGTGGCAAAGACTAGCGGGGATGGCGAGCAGTACTTC. J is TRBJ2-7 and V is TRBV29-1; 11 positions match TRBD2. The germline CDR1 and CDR2 sequences are SQVTM and ANQGSEA. V dropped 6 bases and J dropped 6; count of bases not matched to a gene: 10. The CDR3 has 14 residues.

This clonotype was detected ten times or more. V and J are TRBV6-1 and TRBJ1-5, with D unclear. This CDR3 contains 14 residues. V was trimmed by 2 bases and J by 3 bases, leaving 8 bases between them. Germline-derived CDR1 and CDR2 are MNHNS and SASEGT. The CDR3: CASSEFRSNQPQHF. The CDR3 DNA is TGTGCCAGCAGTGAATTTAGGTCCAATCAGCCCCAGCATTTT.

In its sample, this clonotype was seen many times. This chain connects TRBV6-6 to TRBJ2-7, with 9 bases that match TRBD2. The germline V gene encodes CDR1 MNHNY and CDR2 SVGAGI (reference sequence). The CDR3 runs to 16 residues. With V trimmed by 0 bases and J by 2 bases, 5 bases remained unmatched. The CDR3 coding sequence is TGTGCCAGCAGTTACTCGATTCTAGCGGGGACCTACGAGCAGTACTTC. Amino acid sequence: CASSYSILAGTYEQYF.

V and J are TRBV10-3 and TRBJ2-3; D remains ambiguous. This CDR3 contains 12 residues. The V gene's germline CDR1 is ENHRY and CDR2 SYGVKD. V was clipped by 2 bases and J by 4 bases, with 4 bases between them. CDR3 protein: CAISEQADTQYF. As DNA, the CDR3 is TGTGCCATCAGTGAGCAGGCAGATACGCAGTATTTT.

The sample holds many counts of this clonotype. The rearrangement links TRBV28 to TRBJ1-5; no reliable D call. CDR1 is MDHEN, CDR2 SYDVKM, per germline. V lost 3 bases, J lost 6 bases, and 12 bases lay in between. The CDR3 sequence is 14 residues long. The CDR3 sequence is CASSFGQETQPQHF. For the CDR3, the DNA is TGTGCCAGCAGTTTCGGCCAGGAGACTCAGCCCCAGCATTTT.